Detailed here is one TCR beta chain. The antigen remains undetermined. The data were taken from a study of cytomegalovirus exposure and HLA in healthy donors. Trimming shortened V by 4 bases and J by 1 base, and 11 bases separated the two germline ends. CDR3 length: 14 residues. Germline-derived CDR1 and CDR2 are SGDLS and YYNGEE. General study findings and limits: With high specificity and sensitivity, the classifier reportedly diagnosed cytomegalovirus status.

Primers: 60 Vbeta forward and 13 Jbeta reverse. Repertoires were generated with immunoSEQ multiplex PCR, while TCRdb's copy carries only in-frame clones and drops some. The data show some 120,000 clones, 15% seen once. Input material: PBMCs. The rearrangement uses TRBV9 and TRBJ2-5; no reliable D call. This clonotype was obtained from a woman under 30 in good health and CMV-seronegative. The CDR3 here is CASSPRLVQETQYF. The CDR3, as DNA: TGTGCCAGCAGCCCCCGACTCGTCCAAGAGACCCAGTACTTC. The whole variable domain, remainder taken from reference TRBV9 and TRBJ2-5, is DSGVTQTPKHLITATGQRVTLRCSPRSGDLSVYWYQQSLDQGLQFLIQYYNGEERAKGNILERFSAQQFPDLHSELNLSSLELGDSALYFCASSPRLVQETQYFGPGTRLLVL.